One TCR beta chain is described in this entry. During active infection, Seattle patients enrolled and were then monitored through disease. This entry comes from a study of blood T cell repertoires in COVID-19. Study overall: Samples of COVID-19 (acute and convalescent) were obtained from the United States, Italy and Spain. T cells, B-cell-depleted T cells, or PBMCs provided the cDNA or gDNA that served as material.

Losses at the gene ends were 5 bases for V and 4 bases for J; bases not matched to a gene: 14. The CDR3 runs 18 residues. CDR1 is MDHEN and CDR2 is SYDVKM in the germline V gene. Original processing notes: Counts of nucleated cells, estimated from reference gene primer amplification, were obtained. Libraries were prepared by immunoSEQ multiplex PCR; TCRdb keeps only in-frame clonotypes and omits some of them. Clonal size and the V and J genes are those of that table, whereas D and trimming came from the DNA. The sample has about 260,000 clones; more than 85% are singletons. The specimen sequenced was peripheral blood. This TCR was sampled from a person between 18 and 30 years old with COVID-19, enrolled during active disease. V usage is TRBV28 and J usage is TRBJ2-1; TRBD2 matches at 10 bases. DNA for the CDR3: TGTGCCAGCAGTACTTCCGGACTAGCGGAGAGGCTATACAATGAGCAGTTCTTC. Amino acids: CASSTSGLAERLYNEQFF.